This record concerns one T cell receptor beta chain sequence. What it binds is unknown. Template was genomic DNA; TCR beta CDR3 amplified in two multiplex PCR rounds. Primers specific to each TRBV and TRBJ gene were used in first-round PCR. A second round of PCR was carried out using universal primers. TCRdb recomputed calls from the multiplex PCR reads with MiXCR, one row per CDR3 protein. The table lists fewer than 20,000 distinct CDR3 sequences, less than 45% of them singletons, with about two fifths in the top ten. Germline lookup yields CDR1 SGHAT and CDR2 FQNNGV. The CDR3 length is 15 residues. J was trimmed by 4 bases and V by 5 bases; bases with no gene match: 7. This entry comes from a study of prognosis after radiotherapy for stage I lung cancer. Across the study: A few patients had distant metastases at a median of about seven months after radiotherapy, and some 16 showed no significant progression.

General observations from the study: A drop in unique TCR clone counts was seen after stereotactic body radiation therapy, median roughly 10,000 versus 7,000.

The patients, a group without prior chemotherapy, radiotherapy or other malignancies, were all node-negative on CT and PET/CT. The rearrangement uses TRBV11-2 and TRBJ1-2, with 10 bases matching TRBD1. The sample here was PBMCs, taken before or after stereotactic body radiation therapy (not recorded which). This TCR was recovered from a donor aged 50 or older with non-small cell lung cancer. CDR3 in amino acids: CASSAPRDRGYGYTF. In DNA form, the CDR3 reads TGTGCCAGCAGCGCCCCTCGGGACAGGGGCTATGGCTACACCTTC. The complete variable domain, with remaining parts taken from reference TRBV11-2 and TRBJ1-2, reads EAGVAQSPRYKIIEKRQSVAFWCNPISGHATLYWYQQILGQGPKLLIQFQNNGVVDDSQLPKDRFSAERLKGVDSTLKIQPAKLEDSAVYLCASSAPRDRGYGYTFGSGTRLTVV.